What follows are 17 T cell receptor beta chains derived from one specimen sequenced in a study of T-cell reconstitution after alpha-beta-depleted transplantation in children. During its preparation, the TCRbeta library received unique molecular identifiers. TCRdb processed the PCR reads anew with MiXCR; each CDR3 protein has one entry. The table lists some 550,000 distinct CDR3 sequences, 20% to 25% of them singletons. The material was PBMCs, mostly from graft donor cells, obtained 360 days after TCRalphabeta/CD19-depleted stem cell transplant. The receptor set was obtained from a boy under three years old who had a stem cell transplant for acute myeloid leukemia, so the T cells may come from the graft donor.

The chain carries TRBV6-5 and TRBJ2-2; D is undetermined. Trimming removed 6 bases from V and 3 bases from J, with 17 bases in between. CDR3 length equals 16 residues. Per germline, CDR1 MNHEY and CDR2 SVGAGI. As DNA, the CDR3 is TGTGCCAGCAGACTCGAGGCCGGGCCCCACACCGGGGAGCTGTTTTTT. Its translation is CASRLEAGPHTGELFF.

The chain couples TRBV15 to TRBJ1-1, with D possibly being TRBD1 (5 bases). The CDR3 has 13 amino acids. The germline V gene has CDR1 LNHNV and CDR2 YYDKDF (reference sequence). Trimming stripped 0 bases from V and 8 bases from J, with 10 bases between. The CDR3 sequence: CATSRDRTREAFF. Written as DNA, the CDR3 is TGTGCCACCAGCAGAGATCGGACACGAGAAGCTTTCTTT.

This clonotype has just a few counts. The chain couples TRBV10-3 to TRBJ2-3; TRBD2 agrees at 10 bases. The CDR3 loop spans 15 amino acids. CDR1 is ENHRY and CDR2 is SYGVKD in the germline V gene. V lost 6 bases, J lost 6 bases, and 9 bases stayed unmatched. Written as DNA, the CDR3 is TGTGCCATCAGCCCCCTAGCGGGGGTTGGGGATACGCAGTATTTT. Protein sequence: CAISPLAGVGDTQYF.

This clonotype was seen at least ten times. The rearrangement links TRBV15 to TRBJ2-4; maybe TRBD1 (7 bases). Germline lookup yields CDR1 LNHNV and CDR2 YYDKDF (reference sequence). The CDR3 is 16 amino acids. Trimming left V 2 bases short and J 3 bases short, with 14 bases between. In DNA, the CDR3 is TGTGCCACCAGCAGACAGGGGGGCCTAGGCAAAAACATTCAGTACTTC. As protein: CATSRQGGLGKNIQYF. Full variable domain (rest looked up from reference TRBV15 and TRBJ2-4): DAMVIQNPRYQVTQFGKPVTLSCSQTLNHNVMYWYQQKSSQAPKLLFHYYDKDFNNEADTPDNFQSRRPNTSFCFLDIRSPGLGDTAMYLCATSRQGGLGKNIQYFGAGTRLSVL.

The chain carries TRBV5-1 and TRBJ2-1; 7 nucleotides match TRBD2. The CDR3 has 20 amino acids. Trimming took 0 bases from V and 0 from J; bases not matched to a gene: 15. The germline V gene encodes CDR1 SGHRS and CDR2 YFSETQ. CDR3 in amino acids: CASSLVAGFGGTSSYNEQFF. The CDR3 DNA follows: TGCGCCAGCAGCTTGGTGGCCGGGTTCGGGGGGACGAGCTCCTACAATGAGCAGTTCTTC. The full variable domain, its missing parts supplied by reference TRBV5-1 and TRBJ2-1, is KAGVTQTPRYLIKTRGQQVTLSCSPISGHRSVSWYQQTPGQGLQFLFEYFSETQRNKGNFPGRFSGRQFSNSRSEMNVSTLELGDSALYLCASSLVAGFGGTSSYNEQFFGPGTRLTVL.

The chain uses TRBV6-1 and TRBJ2-7; 8 bases map to TRBD2. Germline CDR1 and CDR2: MNHNS and SASEGT. With V trimmed by 7 bases and J by 4 bases, 9 bases remained unmatched. The CDR3 has 14 residues. CDR3 in amino acids: CASTPGGSDYEQYF. The CDR3 DNA sequence: TGTGCCAGCACCCCGGGAGGGTCCGATTACGAGCAGTACTTC.

This clonotype was observed many times. The gene calls are TRBV20-1 and TRBJ2-3; D may correspond to TRBD1 or TRBD2 (5 bases each). This CDR3 region has 13 residues. The V end lost 3 bases, the J end lost 0 bases, and 7 bases lay between the germline ends. Germline CDR1 reads DFQATT; CDR2 reads SNEGSKA (reference sequence). CDR3 in amino acids: CSASRDSTDTQYF. The DNA of the CDR3 is TGCAGTGCTAGCCGGGACAGCACAGATACGCAGTATTTT.

This clonotype was seen repeatedly, ten times or more. The V gene is TRBV5-6, the J gene TRBJ2-3, with a possible D match to TRBD1 (6 bases). The CDR3 is made up of 16 amino acids. Trimming took 7 bases from V and 0 from J, leaving 18 bases between them. Germline V CDR1 and CDR2: SGHDT, YYEEEE. CDR3 in amino acids: CASAIWTVPSTDTQYF. The CDR3 nucleotides read TGTGCCAGCGCAATTTGGACAGTCCCTAGCACAGATACGCAGTATTTT. Using reference TRBV5-6 and TRBJ2-3 for the parts outside the CDR3, the full variable domain is DAGVTQSPTHLIKTRGQQVTLRCSPKSGHDTVSWYQQALGQGPQFIFQYYEEEERQRGNFPDRFSGHQFPNYSSELNVNALLLGDSALYLCASAIWTVPSTDTQYFGPGTRLTVL.

This clonotype occurred a few times. The chain links TRBV4-3 to TRBJ2-7; possibly TRBD2 for D (6 bases). Trimming pared 1 base from V and 3 bases from J, leaving 13 bases between. This CDR3 is 15 amino acids long. Germline V lookup: CDR1 LGHNA, CDR2 YSLEER. The CDR3 sequence is CASSQVAGQHYEQYF. Here the CDR3 DNA reads TGCGCCAGCAGCCAAGTTGCGGGGCAACACTACGAGCAGTACTTC.

The chain is built from TRBV6-5 and TRBJ2-1, with 13 bases fitting TRBD2. The ends lost 2 bases at V and 8 bases at J; junction bases unmatched: 6. CDR1 and CDR2 (germline): MNHEY, SVGAGI. This CDR3 is built from 16 residues. The CDR3 loop reads CASSYAGLAGSYEQFF. In DNA form, the CDR3 reads TGTGCCAGCAGTTACGCGGGACTAGCGGGGTCCTATGAGCAGTTCTTC.

The V and J genes are TRBV20-1 and TRBJ1-6; D gene unclear. Germline V gene data show CDR1 as DFQATT and CDR2 as SNEGSKA (reference sequence). Trimming shortened V by 0 bases and J by 11 bases, and 14 bases separated the two germline ends. This CDR3 is 14 amino acids long. Here the CDR3 reads CSARDTASTTPLHF. CDR3 nucleotides: TGCAGTGCTAGAGATACGGCTTCCACTACACCCCTCCACTTT.

The V gene is TRBV6-2 or TRBV6-3, the J gene TRBJ1-2; 8 positions match TRBD1. CDR3 length equals 15 residues. Germline V gene lookup returns CDR1 MNHEY and CDR2 SVGEGT. Losses at the gene ends were 6 bases for V and 4 bases for J; bases not matched to a gene: 10. Here the CDR3 reads CASRPGPGQVYGYTF. As DNA, the CDR3 is TGTGCCAGCAGGCCGGGACCGGGACAGGTCTATGGCTACACCTTC.

The genes are TRBV5-1 and TRBJ1-6, with 7 bases matching TRBD1. CDR3 length: 15 amino acids. J was trimmed by 6 bases and V by 0 bases; bases with no gene match: 3. CDR1 is SGHRS and CDR2 is YFSETQ in the germline V gene. This chain's CDR3 is CASSLVTGVNSPLHF. The DNA of the CDR3 is TGCGCCAGCAGCTTGGTCACAGGGGTTAATTCACCCCTCCACTTT.

V and J are TRBV12-3 or TRBV12-4 and TRBJ1-6; D call uncertain. The CDR3 totals 16 residues. Between the trimmed V and J ends, which lost 6 bases and 3 bases, there was a span of 15 bases. CDR3 sequence reads: CASSPLPKGYNSPLHF. In DNA, the CDR3 is TGTGCCAGCAGCCCGTTACCTAAGGGCTATAATTCACCCCTCCACTTT.

There are many counts of this clonotype. The rearrangement joins TRBV19 to TRBJ2-7; D may be TRBD1 (6 bases). V lost 4 bases and J lost 0, with 10 bases in between. Germline-derived CDR1 and CDR2 are LNHDA and SQIVND (reference sequence). CDR3 length: 14 amino acids. The CDR3 nucleotides read TGTGCCAGTAGTACGTGGGACACCTCCTACGAGCAGTACTTC. Encoded protein: CASSTWDTSYEQYF.

The chain joins TRBV4-3 to TRBJ2-1, with TRBD2 matching 7 bases. The CDR3 runs 13 residues. V lost 2 bases, J lost 10 bases, and 5 bases stayed unmatched. Germline V gene sequence: CDR1 LGHNA, CDR2 YSLEER. This CDR3 is CASSQSRRGEQFF. DNA for the CDR3: TGCGCCAGCAGCCAAAGCAGGCGGGGGGAGCAGTTCTTC.

The V gene is TRBV12-3 or TRBV12-4, the J gene TRBJ2-5; perhaps TRBD2 as D (6 bases). The CDR3 runs to 16 residues. V lost 6 bases, J lost 5 bases, and 22 bases lay in between. The CDR3 bases are TGTGCCAGCAGCCCACGAATCTTACTAGCTGGCGAGACCCAGTACTTC. Translation: CASSPRILLAGETQYF.